Sequencing of this TCR beta chain was carried out in a study of T cell responses to AZD1222 COVID-19 vaccine. Between the trimmed V and J ends, which lost 3 bases and 7 bases, there was a span of 13 bases. The CDR3 has 15 amino acids. Germline V gene data show CDR1 as KGHSH and CDR2 as LQKENI. The assay was immunoSEQ multiplex PCR, and TCRdb's table has in-frame clones only and misses some. The profile shows roughly 82,000 clones, about 85% of them singletons. This sequence joins TRBV18 and TRBJ1-6, with unresolved D. This TCR derives from an adult in good health. The starting material was peripheral blood, obtained on day 0 of AZD1222 vaccination. CDR3 coding DNA: TGTGCCAGCTCACCTGACCCGGCGGTCAATTCACCCCTCCACTTT. As protein: CASSPDPAVNSPLHF.